The next 21 T cell receptor beta chains were all read from a single sample in a study of cytomegalovirus exposure and HLA in healthy donors. Measured with immunoSEQ multiplex PCR; TCRdb has only the in-frame clones, and not every one. This repertoire shows 150,000 to 200,000 clones, about 86% found once; its top ten account for roughly 6%. Source material: PBMCs. These receptors came from a woman aged 25-40 years in good health and CMV-seronegative.

This clone has only a few counts. This chain links TRBV9 with TRBJ2-3; 9 bases match TRBD2. The junction had 8 bases not matched to a gene; V was cut back by 0 bases and J by 6 bases. The CDR3 has 16 amino acids. Germline lookup yields CDR1 SGDLS and CDR2 YYNGEE. CDR3 residues: CASSVGAGGVTDTQYF. Here the CDR3 DNA reads TGTGCCAGCAGCGTAGGGGCGGGAGGGGTTACGGATACGCAGTATTTT.

The chain has TRBV7-3 and TRBJ2-7; D unresolved. CDR3 size: 13 residues. The V end lost 2 bases, the J end lost 6 bases, and 11 bases lay between the germline ends. CDR1 and CDR2 (germline): SGHTA, FQGTGA. The CDR3 DNA is TGTGCCAGCAGCTTACACCCTTTTGCCGAGCAGTACTTC. It specifies CASSLHPFAEQYF.

The chain employs TRBV27 and TRBJ1-4, with D hard to call. Germline V lookup: CDR1 MNHEY, CDR2 SMNVEV (reference sequence). There are 16 residues in the CDR3. The V and J ends lost 0 bases and 6 bases respectively, with 14 bases between them. For the CDR3, the DNA is TGTGCCAGCAGTTTATCAGCGTTCGAGTATGATGAAAAACTGTTTTTT. Residues: CASSLSAFEYDEKLFF.

This chain uses TRBV28 with TRBJ1-2; TRBD1 agrees at 9 bases. The germline V gene has CDR1 MDHEN and CDR2 SYDVKM. The junction had 14 bases not matched to a gene; V was cut back by 1 base and J by 8 bases. CDR3 length: 17 amino acids. The CDR3, as DNA: TGTGCCAGCAGTTTATTGGTCAGGGCGGACAGGGGATACGGCTACACCTTC. Residues: CASSLLVRADRGYGYTF.

The chain employs TRBV5-4 and TRBJ2-1, with 11 bases lining up with TRBD2. The CDR3 contains 14 residues. The germline CDR1 and CDR2 sequences are SGHNT and YYREEE (reference sequence). The V gene end was trimmed by 1 base and the J gene end by 6 bases; junction bases not matched to a gene: 0. In DNA form, the CDR3 reads TGTGCCAGCAGCTTGACTAGCGGGAGCAATGAGCAGTTCTTC. This codes for CASSLTSGSNEQFF.

The genes are TRBV7-2 and TRBJ1-3, with no clear D. Trimming took 1 base from V and 0 from J, leaving 13 bases between them. The germline V gene has CDR1 SGHTA and CDR2 FQGNSA. The CDR3 consists of 17 residues. The CDR3 spells CASSLVTDRHSGNTIYF. DNA of the CDR3: TGTGCCAGCAGCTTAGTCACGGACCGACACTCTGGAAACACCATATATTTT. Variable domain in full (rest from reference TRBV7-2 and TRBJ1-3): GAGVSQSPSNKVTEKGKDVELRCDPISGHTALYWYRQSLGQGLEFLIYFQGNSAPDKSGLPSDRFSAERTGGSVSTLTIQRTQQEDSAVYLCASSLVTDRHSGNTIYFGEGSWLTVV.

This sequence joins TRBV18 and TRBJ1-5; 9 bases map to TRBD1. The V gene's germline CDR1 is KGHSH and CDR2 LQKENI. The V segment lost 3 bases and the J segment 6 bases; nucleotides outside the gene matches: 9. The CDR3 is made up of 16 amino acids. CDR3 sequence reads: CASSPPDRGRLQPQHF. The CDR3 DNA reads as TGTGCCAGCTCACCCCCGGACAGGGGTAGGCTTCAGCCCCAGCATTTT.

V gene TRBV7-9 combines with J gene TRBJ1-2, with 7 bases fitting TRBD1. Germline CDR1 is SEHNR and CDR2 is FQNEAQ (reference sequence). The CDR3 is 15 residues long. J lost 5 bases, V lost 5 bases, and 11 bases had no gene match. Here the CDR3 DNA reads TGTGCCAGCAGCCGAGTGGGGACAGAAAGTTATGGCTACACCTTC. Residues: CASSRVGTESYGYTF.

This chain links TRBV7-2 with TRBJ2-1; possible D gene TRBD2, 5 bases. The V gene's germline CDR1 is SGHTA and CDR2 FQGNSA. Trimming pared 5 bases from V and 3 bases from J, leaving 14 bases between. This CDR3 is 15 amino acids long. The CDR3 DNA sequence: TGTGCCAGCAGCCAGGACTCGACCAACTACAATGAGCAGTTCTTC. Residues: CASSQDSTNYNEQFF.

This clone came up once. The chain joins TRBV18 to TRBJ1-6; D gene uncertain. The CDR3 has 16 residues. Trimming removed 0 bases from V and 3 bases from J, with 9 bases in between. The germline CDR1 and CDR2 sequences are KGHSH and LQKENI. CDR3 loop: CASSPPGLGYNSPLHF. The CDR3 coding sequence is TGTGCCAGCTCACCACCTGGTTTGGGCTATAATTCACCCCTCCACTTT.

The chain uses TRBV7-8 and TRBJ1-5; tentatively, D is TRBD1 (5 bases). V was cut by 5 bases and J by 0 bases, with 20 bases left in between. The germline CDR1 and CDR2 sequences are SGHVS and FQNEAQ. This CDR3 is 18 amino acids long. The CDR3: CASSLGTVAGYSNQPQHF. CDR3 nucleotides: TGTGCCAGCAGCCTGGGGACGGTGGCGGGTTATAGCAATCAGCCCCAGCATTTT. Supplemented by reference TRBV7-8 and TRBJ1-5, the full variable domain reads GAGVSQSPRYKVAKRGQDVALRCDPISGHVSLFWYQQALGQGPEFLTYFQNEAQLDKSGLPSDRFFAERPEGSVSTLKIQRTQQEDSAVYLCASSLGTVAGYSNQPQHFGDGTRLSIL.

This clone turned up a few times. The chain carries TRBV18 and TRBJ1-1; D remains ambiguous. There are 17 residues in the CDR3. Germline V lookup: CDR1 KGHSH, CDR2 LQKENI. The V and J ends lost 2 bases and 8 bases respectively, with 24 bases between them. CDR3 sequence reads: CASSPTLDISKRGEAFF. Here the CDR3 DNA reads TGTGCCAGCTCACCAACACTTGATATTAGCAAGCGTGGCGAAGCTTTCTTT.

The rearrangement links TRBV27 to TRBJ2-3; unclear D gene. The germline CDR1 and CDR2 sequences are MNHEY and SMNVEV (reference sequence). The CDR3 contains 16 residues. Trimming cost V 5 bases and J 1 base, with 16 bases left between them. The CDR3 DNA reads as TGTGCCAGCAGTGATGATGCAGGTACCGGCACAGATACGCAGTATTTT. Translated: CASSDDAGTGTDTQYF.

This rearrangement joins TRBV5-1 to TRBJ2-2; D not resolved. The CDR3 totals 15 residues. V was cut by 1 base and J by 6 bases, with 13 bases left in between. Germline CDR1 SGHRS, CDR2 YFSETQ. The CDR3 sequence is CASSLSQANPGELFF. DNA for the CDR3: TGCGCCAGCAGCTTGAGCCAGGCGAATCCCGGGGAGCTGTTTTTT.

The J gene is TRBJ2-7, the V gene TRBV7-2; no reliable D call. V lost 4 bases and J lost 1, with 11 bases in between. Germline V lookup: CDR1 SGHTA, CDR2 FQGNSA. The CDR3 extends over 14 amino acids. CDR3 in DNA: TGTGCCAGCAGCTCTGCGTGGGTATCCTACGAGCAGTACTTC. This encodes CASSSAWVSYEQYF.

V gene TRBV10-3 combines with J gene TRBJ1-2, with a possible D match to TRBD1 (5 bases). V was shortened by 11 bases and J by 8 bases, with 18 bases between the two germline ends. This CDR3 contains 12 residues. Germline V gene sequence: CDR1 ENHRY, CDR2 SYGVKD. CDR3 region: CAFGTPTGGYTF. CDR3 coding DNA: TGTGCCTTCGGGACCCCGACGGGGGGCTACACCTTC.

The chain is built from TRBV6-1 and TRBJ2-1; 9 bases agree with TRBD1. CDR3 length: 12 residues. Germline-derived CDR1 and CDR2 are MNHNS and SASEGT. V gave up 8 bases and J gave up 10 bases; unmatched junction bases: 6. The CDR3 nucleotides are TGTGCCAGCGGACCCGGGACAGGGGAGCAGTTCTTC. Protein: CASGPGTGEQFF.

The chain has TRBV9 and TRBJ1-5; TRBD1 matches 9 bases. V was pared by 3 bases and J by 7 bases, with 5 bases of the junction left unmatched. This CDR3 is 14 amino acids long. From germline, CDR1 is SGDLS and CDR2 YYNGEE. This CDR3 reads CASSADRGGQPQHF. CDR3 DNA sequence: TGTGCCAGCAGCGCGGACAGGGGCGGGCAGCCCCAGCATTTT.

This chain joins TRBV27 and TRBJ2-7; tentative D call: TRBD1 (6 bases). The V and J ends lost 6 bases and 0 bases respectively, with 15 bases between them. The CDR3 has 15 amino acids. Germline loops: CDR1 MNHEY, CDR2 SMNVEV (reference sequence). The CDR3: CASSPEGHGSYEQYF. The CDR3, as DNA: TGTGCCAGCAGCCCTGAGGGACATGGCTCCTACGAGCAGTACTTC.

In its sample, this clone was seen many times. The V and J genes are TRBV11-3 and TRBJ2-1, with 9 bases fitting TRBD2. CDR3 length: 15 amino acids. V shed 5 bases, J shed 3 bases, and the junction held 5 bases outside the gene matches. In germline, CDR1 is SGHNT, CDR2 YENEEA. The CDR3 bases are TGTGCCAGCAGCGGCGGGGGGGACGGCTACAATGAGCAGTTCTTC. Protein sequence: CASSGGGDGYNEQFF.

The rearrangement joins TRBV11-3 to TRBJ2-2, with D hard to call. Trimming removed 3 bases from V and 0 bases from J, with 8 bases in between. This CDR3 spans 15 amino acids. CDR1 and CDR2 (germline): SGHNT, YENEEA. The DNA of the CDR3 is TGTGCCAGCAGCTTTGGCTTAACGAACACCGGGGAGCTGTTTTTT. It codes for CASSFGLTNTGELFF.